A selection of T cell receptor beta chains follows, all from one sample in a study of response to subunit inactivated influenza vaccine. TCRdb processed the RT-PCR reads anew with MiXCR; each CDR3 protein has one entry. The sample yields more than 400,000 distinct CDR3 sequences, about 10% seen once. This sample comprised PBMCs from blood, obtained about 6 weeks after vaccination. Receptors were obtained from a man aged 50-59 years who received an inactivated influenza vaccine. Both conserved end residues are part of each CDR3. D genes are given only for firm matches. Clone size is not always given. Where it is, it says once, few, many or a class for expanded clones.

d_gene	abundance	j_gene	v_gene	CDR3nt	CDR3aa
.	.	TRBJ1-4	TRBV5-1	TGCGCCAGCAGGGCGAGTATTGCAACTAATGAAAAACTGTTTTTT	CASRASIATNEKLFF
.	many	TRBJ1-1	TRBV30	TGTGCCTTCACGAATTACACTGAAGCTTTCTTT	CAFTNYTEAFF
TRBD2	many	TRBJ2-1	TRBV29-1	TGCAGCGTTGAAGGGCTAGCGGGGGGAACACCCAACTACAATGAGCAGTTCTTC	CSVEGLAGGTPNYNEQFF
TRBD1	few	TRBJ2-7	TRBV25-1	TGTGCCAGCAGTGGTCCGCTGGGACAGGGTCGTGGGCAGTACTTC	CASSGPLGQGRGQYF
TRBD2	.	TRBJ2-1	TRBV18	TGTGCCAGCATGGGGACTAGCGGGAGTAATGAGCAGTTCTTC	CASMGTSGSNEQFF
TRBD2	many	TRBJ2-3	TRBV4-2	TGTGCCAGCAGCCAAGAAGCTAGCGGGGGAACTAGCACAGATACGCAGTATTTT	CASSQEASGGTSTDTQYF
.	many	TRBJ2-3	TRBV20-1	TGCAGTGCAGGGGGAGGAGCGCACACAGATACGCAGTATTTT	CSAGGGAHTDTQYF
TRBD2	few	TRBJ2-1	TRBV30	TGTGCCTGGAGTGTAGGGCGGGGGGGCAATGAGCAGTTCTTC	CAWSVGRGGNEQFF
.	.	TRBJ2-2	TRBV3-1	TGTGCCAGCAGCCAAGATGCCGGCACCGGGGAGCTGTTTTTT	CASSQDAGTGELFF
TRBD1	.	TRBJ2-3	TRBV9	TGTGCCAGCAGCGCCCGGGACAGGGAAGGTACGCAGTATTTT	CASSARDREGTQYF
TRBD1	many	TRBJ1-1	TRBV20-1	TGCAGTGCTAATCAACAGGGGGTAGGAGTGATCGACACTGAAGCTTTCTTT	CSANQQGVGVIDTEAFF